The 23 T cell receptor beta chains given below trace back to one sample, sequenced in a study of naive and memory T cell subsets (dated by TCRdb to about 2017). The library was made by 5' RACE. Sequencer: Illumina MiSeq. TCR RNA was reverse transcribed with SuperScript IV using alpha and beta constant region primers for the blood and skin samples. The raw public data were reprocessed by TCRdb itself: fastp quality trimming at Q25, MiXCR clonotype calling, in-frame beta chains only. Here each entry gathers all rows of one CDR3 protein and keeps the most common genes and DNA. The sample table holds tens of thousands of distinct CDR3 sequences, of which roughly 25% were seen once. Around 1.8% of the sample is in the top ten clones. For whole blood analysis, over 2 ml of peripheral blood was collected from healthy adult volunteers into Tempus tubes, and RNA was extracted following the manufacturer's instructions.

The receptors originated from a female donor in good health.

This clonotype was found many times. This sequence joins TRBV20-1 and TRBJ2-3, with TRBD2 identical over 13 bases. The length of the CDR3 is 15 residues. The junction had 9 bases not matched to a gene; V was cut back by 6 bases and J by 6 bases. CDR1 is DFQATT and CDR2 is SNEGSKA in the germline V gene (reference sequence). The CDR3: CSATGLAGAGDTQYF. Written as DNA, the CDR3 is TGCAGTGCAACCGGACTAGCGGGGGCCGGGGATACGCAGTATTTT.

This clonotype was detected many times. The rearrangement links TRBV28 to TRBJ2-7; TRBD1 is a possible D gene (6 bases). The CDR3 runs to 14 residues. Germline CDR1 reads MDHEN; CDR2 reads SYDVKM. Trimming removed 7 bases at V and 0 bases at J, with 13 bases between. The CDR3 nucleotides read TGTGCCAGCAAGGGACATTTGAGCTCCTACGAGCAGTACTTC. As protein: CASKGHLSSYEQYF.

Ten or more counts support this clonotype. This chain connects TRBV10-3 to TRBJ1-5, with 7 bases matching TRBD1. Germline CDR1 ENHRY, CDR2 SYGVKD. The ends lost 7 bases at V and 5 bases at J; junction bases unmatched: 5. This CDR3 has 13 amino acids. The CDR3 region has the DNA TGTGCCATCACCGACAGGGAGGATCAGCCCCAGCATTTT. Its protein is CAITDREDQPQHF.

This clonotype was seen more than once but under ten times. The rearrangement uses TRBV20-1 and TRBJ2-1, with 11 positions matching TRBD2. After removal of 0 bases from V and 3 bases from J, the junction contained 4 bases not matched to a gene. The CDR3 runs to 16 residues. Germline V CDR1 and CDR2: DFQATT, SNEGSKA (reference sequence). This CDR3 is CSARDSGTSGYNEQFF. CDR3 DNA sequence: TGCAGTGCTAGAGACTCCGGGACTAGCGGCTACAATGAGCAGTTCTTC.

This clonotype counts as medium-sized. This sequence joins TRBV20-1 and TRBJ1-5; a possible D gene is TRBD1 (6 bases). The CDR3 covers 14 residues. The V and J ends lost 4 bases and 5 bases respectively, with 15 bases between them. CDR1 and CDR2 from the germline V gene are DFQATT and SNEGSKA (reference sequence). For the CDR3, the DNA is TGCAGTGCTAAGGTGCTCAGGGGAGATCAGCCCCAGCATTTT. This encodes CSAKVLRGDQPQHF.

This clonotype was observed many times. The chain uses TRBV7-6 and TRBJ2-7; D is undetermined. Germline-derived CDR1 and CDR2 are SGHVS and FNYEAQ. CDR3 length: 12 amino acids. The V gene lost 2 bases and the J gene lost 5 bases, with 7 bases spanning the gap. CDR3 DNA sequence: TGTGCCAGCAGCTTAAAAGGAGACGAGCAGTACTTC. It is translated as CASSLKGDEQYF.

With regard to this clonotype: One end of the junction is discordant with germline, which a read error may explain. The chain has TRBV6-6 and TRBJ2-1; no firm D call. The CDR3 spans 13 residues. Germline assignment: CDR1 MNHNY and CDR2 SVGAGI (reference sequence). The CDR3 DNA sequence: TGTGCCAGCACCCCTGATCCCTATAATGAGCAGTTCTTC. This sequence encodes CASTPDPYNEQFF.

There are a few counts of this clonotype. This chain links TRBV20-1 with TRBJ2-1; D might be TRBD2 (5 bases). Germline V gives CDR1 DFQATT, CDR2 SNEGSKA (reference sequence). This CDR3 region has 15 residues. Trimming took 6 bases from V and 0 from J, leaving 15 bases between them. In DNA, the CDR3 is TGCAGTGCGAGGAAACTAGAGGGCTCCTACAATGAGCAGTTCTTC. Protein product: CSARKLEGSYNEQFF.

The chain joins TRBV15 to TRBJ1-2, with 8 bases matching TRBD1. This CDR3 has 12 amino acids. V gave up 10 bases and J gave up 8 bases; unmatched junction bases: 9. Germline V CDR1 and CDR2: LNHNV, YYDKDF (reference sequence). CDR3 amino acids: CAIGQGIDGYTF. The CDR3 DNA reads TGTGCCATCGGACAGGGAATTGACGGCTACACCTTC.

Ten or more counts support this clonotype. The chain combines TRBV7-6 with TRBJ2-3; tentatively, D is TRBD2 (6 bases). This CDR3 contains 15 residues. In germline, CDR1 is SGHVS, CDR2 FNYEAQ. V was cut by 1 base and J by 1 base, with 9 bases left in between. The chain's CDR3 is CASSLVGGGTDTQYF. CDR3 in DNA: TGTGCCAGCAGCTTAGTGGGCGGGGGCACAGATACGCAGTATTTT.

V and J are TRBV29-1 and TRBJ2-3; D remains ambiguous. The V end was cut by 0 bases, the J end by 2 bases, with 15 bases between. CDR1 is SQVTM and CDR2 is ANQGSEA in the germline V gene. The CDR3 covers 16 residues. The CDR3 reads CSVEDYKGGDTDTQYF. The CDR3 nucleotides are TGCAGCGTTGAAGATTACAAGGGCGGTGACACAGATACGCAGTATTTT.

This clonotype was observed many times. The J gene is TRBJ1-6, the V gene TRBV3-1; 8 positions match TRBD1. CDR1 is LGHDT and CDR2 is YNNKEL in the germline V gene (reference sequence). With 4 bases clipped from V and 8 bases from J, the junction kept 7 bases outside the gene matches. The CDR3 has 15 residues. Here the CDR3 reads CASSPPGTGDSPLHF. CDR3 coding DNA: TGTGCCAGCAGCCCTCCCGGGACAGGAGATTCACCCCTCCACTTT. Combining the CDR3 with reference TRBV3-1 and TRBJ1-6 gives the whole variable domain DTAVSQTPKYLVTQMGNDKSIKCEQNLGHDTMYWYKQDSKKFLKIMFSYNNKELIINETVPNRFSPKSPDKAHLNLHINSLELGDSAVYFCASSPPGTGDSPLHFGNGTRLTVT.

This clonotype is judged medium-sized. The gene calls are TRBV19 and TRBJ2-1; D is possibly TRBD2 (6 bases). The CDR3 is 18 amino acids. Germline V gene lookup returns CDR1 LNHDA and CDR2 SQIVND (reference sequence). Between the trimmed V and J ends, which lost 3 bases and 5 bases, there was a span of 23 bases. This CDR3 is CASSIWLQAGPPDNEQFF. The CDR3 nucleotides read TGTGCCAGTAGTATCTGGCTGCAAGCGGGTCCGCCGGACAATGAGCAGTTCTTC.

At least ten counts were recorded for this clonotype. V and J are TRBV12-3 or TRBV12-4 and TRBJ1-2, with TRBD1 as a possible D gene (6 bases). The CDR3 totals 14 residues. V was cut by 1 base and J by 4 bases, with 10 bases left in between. The CDR3 region is CASSLEGGPYGYTF. The DNA of the CDR3 is TGTGCCAGCAGTTTAGAAGGGGGTCCCTATGGCTACACCTTC.

By its share, this clonotype is medium-sized. The chain employs TRBV19 and TRBJ2-1; D is uncertain. Germline V lookup: CDR1 LNHDA, CDR2 SQIVND (reference sequence). CDR3 size: 14 residues. V gave up 3 bases and J gave up 7 bases, with 13 bases separating them. The CDR3, as DNA: TGTGCCAGTAGTATTGACACATTGGCTAATGAGCAGTTCTTC. This gives the protein CASSIDTLANEQFF.

This clonotype was observed at least ten times. The CDR3: CASSPLAGIPYEQYF. As DNA, the CDR3 is TGTGCCAGCAGTCCCTTAGCGGGGATCCCCTACGAGCAGTACTTC. V is TRBV12-3 or TRBV12-4 and J is TRBJ2-7; 8 nucleotides match TRBD2. J gave up 2 bases and V 5 bases, and 8 bases lay outside the gene matches. The CDR3 covers 15 residues.

This clonotype is medium-sized in the sample. The J gene is TRBJ1-4, the V gene TRBV20-1; no firm D call. The CDR3 is 14 amino acids. Trimming shortened V by 3 bases and J by 8 bases, and 16 bases separated the two germline ends. The V gene's germline CDR1 is DFQATT and CDR2 SNEGSKA (reference sequence). CDR3 bases: TGCAGTGCTAGCGTAGCGAGGGCTGAAGAAAAACTGTTTTTT. This gives the protein CSASVARAEEKLFF.

There are many counts of this clonotype. The chain links TRBV11-2 to TRBJ2-1; no clear D gene. The V and J ends lost 5 bases and 5 bases respectively, with 22 bases between them. CDR1 and CDR2 from the germline V gene are SGHAT and FQNNGV. The CDR3 is made up of 17 amino acids. The CDR3 region is CASSPPGWGNDDNEQFF. Written as DNA, the CDR3 is TGTGCCAGCAGCCCTCCCGGTTGGGGTAACGACGACAATGAGCAGTTCTTC.

The genes are TRBV6-5 and TRBJ2-1; either TRBD1 or TRBD2 may supply D (5 bases each). The CDR3 is 13 residues long. From germline, CDR1 is MNHEY and CDR2 SVGAGI. V lost 0 bases to trimming and J lost 10 bases, with 10 bases between them. The DNA for the CDR3 is TGTGCCAGCAGTTACTCCCAGGGCGGGGAGCAGTTCTTC. Its translation: CASSYSQGGEQFF.

J is TRBJ2-2 and V is TRBV6-5; 7 positions match TRBD2. With V trimmed by 5 bases and J by 2 bases, 2 bases remained unmatched. CDR1 and CDR2 (germline): MNHEY, SVGAGI. This CDR3 is 14 amino acids long. CDR3 nucleotide sequence: TGTGCCAGCAGTCCTAGCGGTAACACCGGGGAGCTGTTTTTT. Translating it yields CASSPSGNTGELFF.

Judged by abundance, this clonotype is medium-sized (0.01 to 0.1%). The chain couples TRBV2 to TRBJ2-1; TRBD2 matches 13 bases. J was trimmed by 7 bases and V by 8 bases; bases with no gene match: 8. Germline values: CDR1 SNHLY, CDR2 FYNNEI. The CDR3 loop spans 15 amino acids. The CDR3 reads CASSRTSGSRNEQFF. As DNA, the CDR3 is TGTGCCAGCTCCCGGACTAGCGGGAGTAGGAATGAGCAGTTCTTC.

The V call is TRBV5-1, the J call TRBJ1-5, with 7 bases aligning to TRBD1. V lost 4 bases, J lost 7 bases, and 5 bases stayed unmatched. This CDR3 is built from 13 residues. CDR1 and CDR2 (germline): SGHRS, YFSETQ. The CDR3 bases are TGCGCCAGCAGCATGCTACAGGGGCAGCCCCAGCATTTT. The encoded protein is CASSMLQGQPQHF. The full variable domain, completed using reference TRBV5-1 and TRBJ1-5, is KAGVTQTPRYLIKTRGQQVTLSCSPISGHRSVSWYQQTPGQGLQFLFEYFSETQRNKGNFPGRFSGRQFSNSRSEMNVSTLELGDSALYLCASSMLQGQPQHFGDGTRLSIL.

This clonotype appeared a few times. The chain recombines TRBV29-1 with TRBJ2-2; D gene unclear. The CDR3 is made up of 12 amino acids. Per germline, CDR1 SQVTM and CDR2 ANQGSEA. The CDR3 DNA is TGCAGTACATTATCGAACACCGGGGAGCTGTTTTTT. It translates to CSTLSNTGELFF.